Below are 18 T cell receptor beta chains sequenced from a single sample in a study of spatial heterogeneity in lung cancer. Broader study findings: Expanded alpha and beta TCR counts within tumors tracked tumor mutation counts.

Time point defined: sample taken at primary tumor resection. Which antigens these TCRs recognize remains unknown. TCRdb redid the calling of the 5' RACE reads with MiXCR, one entry per CDR3 protein. The sample lists roughly 8,400 distinct CDR3 sequences, 5.4% seen once, with approximately 25% in the top ten. Sequenced material: lung tumor tissue, taken at surgery. All receptors come from a male donor with early-stage non-small cell lung cancer.

By its share, this clonotype is medium-sized. The chain is built from TRBV27 and TRBJ1-5; the D is unclear. Germline V gene lookup returns CDR1 MNHEY and CDR2 SMNVEV (reference sequence). The CDR3 covers 13 residues. Trimming pared 3 bases from V and 0 bases from J, leaving 3 bases between. CDR3 in DNA: TGTGCCAGCAGTTTTTATAGCAATCAGCCCCAGCATTTT. Translated, it gives CASSFYSNQPQHF.

This clonotype was counted ten times or more. The chain combines TRBV12-3 or TRBV12-4 with TRBJ2-2; 7 bases align to TRBD1. V was clipped by 6 bases and J by 7 bases; unmatched bases: 2. There are 12 residues in the CDR3. This chain's CDR3 is CASSQGDGELFF. CDR3 sequence (DNA): TGTGCCAGCAGCCAGGGGGACGGGGAGCTGTTTTTT.

There are many counts of this clonotype. The chain employs TRBV7-3 and TRBJ2-3; a possible D gene is TRBD1 (6 bases). With 2 bases removed from V and 1 base from J, the gap between germline ends came to 13 bases. CDR1 and CDR2 from the germline V gene are SGHTA and FQGTGA. The CDR3 length is 16 residues. The CDR3 loop is CASSLGINRGTDTQYF. The CDR3, as DNA: TGTGCCAGCAGCTTAGGAATAAACAGGGGCACAGATACGCAGTATTTT.

This clonotype is large (0.1 to 1%) within its sample. The CDR3 DNA is TGTGCCAGCAGCTCGTACAGGGGGCGGGAAAAACTGTTTTTT. Amino acid sequence: CASSSYRGREKLFF. The chain has TRBV7-9 and TRBJ1-4; 9 nucleotides line up with TRBD1. The CDR3 covers 14 residues. V shed 4 bases, J shed 8 bases, and the junction held 5 bases outside the gene matches. Germline loops: CDR1 SEHNR, CDR2 FQNEAQ (reference sequence).

This clonotype has ten or more counts. The genes are TRBV5-4 and TRBJ2-5, with TRBD1 as a possible D gene (6 bases). V was clipped by 4 bases and J by 5 bases, with 18 bases between them. CDR1 and CDR2 (germline): SGHNT, YYREEE (reference sequence). The CDR3 runs to 15 residues. CDR3 in amino acids: CASSLDRRGFETQYF. The CDR3 nucleotides read TGTGCCAGCAGCCTAGACAGGCGAGGATTCGAGACCCAGTACTTC.

The sample holds many counts of this clonotype. This sequence joins TRBV2 and TRBJ2-2, with D unclear. Trimming left V 8 bases short and J 1 base short, with 11 bases between. Germline CDR1 SNHLY, CDR2 FYNNEI. The CDR3 totals 14 residues. As DNA, the CDR3 is TGTGCCAGCTCAGTAGACATGAACACCGGGGAGCTGTTTTTT. As protein: CASSVDMNTGELFF.

This clonotype was picked up a small number of times. The V gene is TRBV5-1, the J gene TRBJ1-3; D may be TRBD1 (6 bases). CDR3 size: 16 residues. Germline assignment: CDR1 SGHRS and CDR2 YFSETQ. V lost 0 bases and J lost 1, with 11 bases in between. CDR3 amino acids: CASSLATGTSGNTIYF. The CDR3 bases are TGCGCCAGCAGCTTGGCTACAGGGACGTCTGGAAACACCATATATTTT.

This clonotype was seen repeatedly, ten times or more. The rearrangement joins TRBV27 to TRBJ2-7, with D possibly TRBD1 on 6 matching bases. CDR1 and CDR2 from the germline V gene are MNHEY and SMNVEV (reference sequence). The CDR3 spans 12 residues. V dropped 4 bases and J dropped 5 bases, with 9 bases sitting between them. The chain's CDR3 is CASSYRDNEQYF. DNA for the CDR3: TGTGCCAGCAGTTACAGGGACAACGAGCAGTACTTC.

This clonotype was seen ten or more times. J is TRBJ2-3 and V is TRBV5-1; no clear D. This CDR3 spans 15 amino acids. CDR1 is SGHRS and CDR2 is YFSETQ in the germline V gene. Trimming took off 4 bases at V and 2 bases at J, with 14 bases between the two ends. DNA of the CDR3: TGCGCCAGCAGCCGTTCATCGGTTTTCACAGATACGCAGTATTTT. Its protein is CASSRSSVFTDTQYF.

The V call is TRBV5-1, the J call TRBJ1-4; possible D gene TRBD1, 5 bases. CDR3 length: 15 amino acids. V lost 4 bases, J lost 0 bases, and 10 bases lay in between. From germline, CDR1 is SGHRS and CDR2 YFSETQ. The CDR3 reads CASSPRGSTNEKLFF. The CDR3 nucleotides are TGCGCCAGCAGCCCTAGGGGTTCAACTAATGAAAAACTGTTTTTT.

The sample holds many counts of this clonotype. V is TRBV27 and J is TRBJ2-5; 11 nucleotides agree with TRBD2. The CDR3 runs to 16 residues. Germline V gene lookup returns CDR1 MNHEY and CDR2 SMNVEV (reference sequence). Losses at the gene ends were 6 bases for V and 5 bases for J; bases not matched to a gene: 11. CDR3 sequence reads: CASRSETSGKVETQYF. In nucleotides, the CDR3 is TGTGCCAGCAGGAGTGAGACTAGCGGGAAGGTGGAGACCCAGTACTTC.

This clonotype was recorded many times. V usage is TRBV20-1 and J usage is TRBJ1-6, with TRBD1 identical over 8 bases. The germline V gene has CDR1 DFQATT and CDR2 SNEGSKA (reference sequence). V lost 5 bases, J lost 9 bases, and 6 bases stayed unmatched. The CDR3 spans 13 residues. The CDR3 sequence is CSAQRTGSSPLHF. The CDR3 DNA reads TGCAGTGCTCAGAGGACAGGGTCTTCACCCCTCCACTTT.

This clonotype was detected ten times or more. The gene calls are TRBV27 and TRBJ1-6, with unresolved D. This CDR3 is built from 16 residues. CDR1 MNHEY and CDR2 SMNVEV come from the germline V gene (reference sequence). The V and J ends lost 5 bases and 0 bases respectively, with 11 bases between them. This CDR3 reads CASSVNPGSYNSPLHF. The CDR3 DNA is TGTGCCAGCAGTGTGAATCCGGGCTCCTATAATTCACCCCTCCACTTT.

This clonotype was found many times. This chain links TRBV11-2 with TRBJ2-5; D is ambiguous. Germline lookup yields CDR1 SGHAT and CDR2 FQNNGV. Trimming took off 6 bases at V and 4 bases at J, with 6 bases between the two ends. The CDR3 contains 11 residues. The CDR3 bases are TGTGCCAGCAGTTACGCAGAGACCCAGTACTTC. The encoded protein is CASSYAETQYF.

As regards this clonotype: This could be a read error, since a much larger clone is one nucleotide away. This rearrangement joins TRBV7-9 to TRBJ1-5, with D maybe TRBD1 (5 bases). Per the germline V gene, CDR1 is SEHNR and CDR2 is FQNEAQ (reference sequence). The V end lost 3 bases, the J end lost 5 bases, and 8 bases lay between the germline ends. The CDR3 is 13 residues long. CDR3 nucleotide sequence: TGTGCCAGCAGCTTTGACAGTTATCAGCCCCAGCATTTT. As protein: CASSFDSYQPQHF.

This clonotype has a count of ten or more. The V gene is TRBV5-8, the J gene TRBJ2-1; 9 bases are shared with TRBD2. Germline V lookup: CDR1 SGHTS, CDR2 YDEGEE. CDR3 length equals 16 residues. After removal of 0 bases from V and 6 bases from J, the junction contained 7 bases not matched to a gene. The CDR3, as DNA: TGTGCCAGCAGCTTGGGGACTAGCGCGAGACCCAATGAGCAGTTCTTC. Translating it yields CASSLGTSARPNEQFF.

This clonotype came up many times. The chain links TRBV3-1 to TRBJ1-5; 9 nucleotides line up with TRBD1. J lost 2 bases, V lost 4 bases, and 0 bases had no gene match. CDR1 is LGHDT and CDR2 is YNNKEL in the germline V gene (reference sequence). The CDR3 spans 14 residues. The CDR3 loop is CASSRTGGNQPQHF. The CDR3 DNA reads TGTGCCAGCAGCCGGACAGGGGGCAATCAGCCCCAGCATTTT.

Relative to its sample, this clonotype is medium-sized (0.01 to 0.1%). The V call is TRBV12-3 or TRBV12-4, the J call TRBJ2-3; 12 positions agree with TRBD2. J gave up 2 bases and V 6 bases, and 6 bases lay outside the gene matches. This CDR3 has 16 amino acids. This CDR3 reads CASSHGLAGNTDTQYF. The DNA for the CDR3 is TGTGCCAGCAGCCATGGACTAGCGGGGAACACAGATACGCAGTATTTT.